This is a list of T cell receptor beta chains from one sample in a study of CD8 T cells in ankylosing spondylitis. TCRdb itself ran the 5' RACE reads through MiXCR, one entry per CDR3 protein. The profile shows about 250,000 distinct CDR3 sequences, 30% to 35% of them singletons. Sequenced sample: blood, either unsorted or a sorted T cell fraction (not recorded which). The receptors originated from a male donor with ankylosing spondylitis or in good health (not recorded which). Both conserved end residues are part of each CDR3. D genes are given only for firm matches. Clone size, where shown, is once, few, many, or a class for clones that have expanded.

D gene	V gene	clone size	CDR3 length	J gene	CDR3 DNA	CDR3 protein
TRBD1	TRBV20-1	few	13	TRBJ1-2	TGCAGTGCCCGGACAGGGTTGGGGTATGGCTACACCTTC	CSARTGLGYGYTF
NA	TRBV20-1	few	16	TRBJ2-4	TGCAGTGCTAGAAACGTGGAGGGGATAATTGGGAACATTCAGTACTTC	CSARNVEGIIGNIQYF
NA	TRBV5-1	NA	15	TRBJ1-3	TGCGCCAGCAGCTCCGGGGAAAGCTCTGGAAACACCATATATTTT	CASSSGESSGNTIYF
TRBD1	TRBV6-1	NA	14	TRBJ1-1	TGTGCCAGCAGTGGCAGGACAGGAGATATCGAAGCTTTCTTT	CASSGRTGDIEAFF
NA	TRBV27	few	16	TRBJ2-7	TGTGCCAGCAGTTTATCCCCTCTGACAGCTATCTACGAGCAGTACTTC	CASSLSPLTAIYEQYF
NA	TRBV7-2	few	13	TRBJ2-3	TGTGCCAGCAGCTTAGCTGAGGAGAGGGCGCAGTATTTT	CASSLAEERAQYF
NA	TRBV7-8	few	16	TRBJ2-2	TGTGCCAGCAGCCAGCATGTGCCGCGAACCGCCGGGGAGCTGTTTTTT	CASSQHVPRTAGELFF
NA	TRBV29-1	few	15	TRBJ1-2	TGCAGCGTTGGAGCACCTCAGGGGATTACCTATGGCTACACCTTC	CSVGAPQGITYGYTF
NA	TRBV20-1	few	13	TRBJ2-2	TGCAGTGCTCCTTTGGTTGGGACCGGGGAGCTGTTTTTT	CSAPLVGTGELFF
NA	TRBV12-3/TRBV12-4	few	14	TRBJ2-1	TGTGCCAGCAGTTTTGGCGGATCCTACAATGAGCAGTTCTTC	CASSFGGSYNEQFF
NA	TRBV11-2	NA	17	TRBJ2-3	TGTGCCAGCAGCTTAGGAGGTCTAGCTTTTCGCACAGATACGCAGTATTTT	CASSLGGLAFRTDTQYF
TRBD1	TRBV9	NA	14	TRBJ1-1	TGTGCCAGCAGCGTAGTCCGAGGGGGCAATGAAGCTTTCTTT	CASSVVRGGNEAFF
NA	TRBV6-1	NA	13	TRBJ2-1	TGTGCCAGCACCAAGGGAGGGGGCAATGAGCAGTTCTTC	CASTKGGGNEQFF
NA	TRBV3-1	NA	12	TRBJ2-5	TGTGCCAGCGGGGACGGTGGAGAGACCCAGTACTTC	CASGDGGETQYF
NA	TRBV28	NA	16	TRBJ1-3	TGTGCCAGCACTCCCTGGGATGGAGCAGCTGGAAACACCATATATTTT	CASTPWDGAAGNTIYF
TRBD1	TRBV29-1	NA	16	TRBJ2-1	TGCAGCGTTGGTTCCGGGTGGACAGGGGGGTACAATGAGCAGTTCTTC	CSVGSGWTGGYNEQFF
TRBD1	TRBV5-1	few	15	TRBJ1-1	TGCGCCAGCAGCTTGTTGACAGGGGGTGGGACTGAAGCTTTCTTT	CASSLLTGGGTEAFF
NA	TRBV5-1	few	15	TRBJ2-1	TGCGCCAGCAGCTTGGGTCTTAGGCAGGGTAATGAGCAGTTCTTC	CASSLGLRQGNEQFF
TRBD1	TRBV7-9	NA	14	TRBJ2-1	TGTGCCAGCAGCTTAGCGGGACAGGACAATGAGCAGTTCTTC	CASSLAGQDNEQFF
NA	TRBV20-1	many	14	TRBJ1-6	TGCAGTGCTAGTGCGGGGGGCGGTAATTCACCCCTCCACTTT	CSASAGGGNSPLHF
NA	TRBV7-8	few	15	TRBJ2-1	TGTGCCAGCAGCTCTTTCGAACAGCCCTACAATGAGCAGTTCTTC	CASSSFEQPYNEQFF
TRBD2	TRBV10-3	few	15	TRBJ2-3	TGTGCCAGCAAAGGATCTAGCGGGGGCTCAGATACGCAGTATTTT	CASKGSSGGSDTQYF
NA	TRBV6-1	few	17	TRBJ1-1	TGTGCCAGCAGTCCTCTCTTTTTGACAGGCTTGAACACTGAAGCTTTCTTT	CASSPLFLTGLNTEAFF
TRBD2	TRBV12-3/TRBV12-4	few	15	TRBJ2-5	TGTGCCAGCAGTTTATATCTAGCGGGGGAAGAGACCCAGTACTTC	CASSLYLAGEETQYF
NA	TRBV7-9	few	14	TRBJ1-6	TGTGCCAGCAGCTTAGGGACAGCGAATTCACCCCTCCACTTT	CASSLGTANSPLHF
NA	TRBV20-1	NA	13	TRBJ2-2	TGCAGTGCTAGGGGAGAGATCACCGGGGAGCTGTTTTTT	CSARGEITGELFF
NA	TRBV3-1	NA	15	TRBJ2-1	TGTGCCAGCAGCCAAGAAGGCAGGGTCTACAATGAGCAGTTCTTC	CASSQEGRVYNEQFF
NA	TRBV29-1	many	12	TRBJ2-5	TGCAGCGTTGGGGCGGTACAAGAGACCCAGTACTTC	CSVGAVQETQYF
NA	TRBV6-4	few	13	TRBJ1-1	TGTGCCAGCAGTTGGCAGCAGAACACTGAAGCTTTCTTT	CASSWQQNTEAFF
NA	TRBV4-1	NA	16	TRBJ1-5	TGCGCCAGCAGCCAAGATTTTCCGGGCGGGTATCAGCCCCAGCATTTT	CASSQDFPGGYQPQHF
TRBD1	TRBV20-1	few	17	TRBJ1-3	TGCAGTGCTCTTACCCCGGACAGGGAAGTTCCTGGAAACACCATATATTTT	CSALTPDREVPGNTIYF
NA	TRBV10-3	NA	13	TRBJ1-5	TGTGCCATCAGCCAGGCCAGGGAACAGCCCCAGCATTTT	CAISQAREQPQHF
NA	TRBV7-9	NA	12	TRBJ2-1	TGTGCCAGCAGCTCGAACGTCAATGAGCAGTTCTTC	CASSSNVNEQFF
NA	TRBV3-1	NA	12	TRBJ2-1	TGTGCCAGCAGCCTTCGCAGTGGTGAGCAGTTCTTC	CASSLRSGEQFF
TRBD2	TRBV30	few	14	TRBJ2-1	TGTGCCTTGACTAGCGGGGGGGCCGAGAATGAGCAGTTCTTC	CALTSGGAENEQFF
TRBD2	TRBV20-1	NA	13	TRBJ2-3	TGCAGTGCTCGGGGGGGGGCAGTATATACGCAGTATTTT	CSARGGAVYTQYF
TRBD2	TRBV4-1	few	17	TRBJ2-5	TGCGCCAGCAGCGAAGATAGTAGCGGGGGGGCATCGGAGACCCAGTACTTC	CASSEDSSGGASETQYF
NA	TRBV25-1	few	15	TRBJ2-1	TGTGCCAGCAGTGAATATTCTGAGGACTACAATGAGCAGTTCTTC	CASSEYSEDYNEQFF
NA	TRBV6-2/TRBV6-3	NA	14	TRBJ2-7	TGTGCCAGCAGTTACGAGGGCAGCTCCTACGAGCAGTACTTC	CASSYEGSSYEQYF
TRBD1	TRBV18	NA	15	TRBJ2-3	TGTGCCAGCTCACCGTCCAGGGGGCGCACAGATACGCAGTATTTT	CASSPSRGRTDTQYF
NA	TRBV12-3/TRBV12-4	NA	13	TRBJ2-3	TGTGCCAGCAGTTTATTACATCCAGATACGCAGTATTTT	CASSLLHPDTQYF
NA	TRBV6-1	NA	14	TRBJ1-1	TGTGCCAGCAGACAAATCCGAATGAACACTGAAGCTTTCTTT	CASRQIRMNTEAFF
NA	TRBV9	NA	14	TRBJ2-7	TGTGCCAGCAGCGTCGGGCCGCCTACCTACGAGCAGTACTTC	CASSVGPPTYEQYF
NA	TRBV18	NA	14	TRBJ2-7	TGTGCCAGCTCACCAAGAACCAGCTCCTACGAGCAGTACTTC	CASSPRTSSYEQYF
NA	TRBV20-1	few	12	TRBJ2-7	TGCAGTGTTCGGGGACTCTCCTACGAGCAGTACTTC	CSVRGLSYEQYF
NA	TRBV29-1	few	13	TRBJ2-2	TGCAGTCTCCGGACGAGGGACACCGGGGAGCTGTTTTTT	CSLRTRDTGELFF
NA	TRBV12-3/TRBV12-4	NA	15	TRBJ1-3	TGTGCCAGCAGTTCCGAGACCCCCACTGGAAACACCATATATTTT	CASSSETPTGNTIYF
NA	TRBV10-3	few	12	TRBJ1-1	TGTGCCATCAGAACACGGAACACTGAAGCTTTCTTT	CAIRTRNTEAFF
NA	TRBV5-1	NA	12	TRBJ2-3	TGCGCCAGCAGCTTGTTTGTAGATACGCAGTATTTT	CASSLFVDTQYF
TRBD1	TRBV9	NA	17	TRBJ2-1	TGTGCCAGCAGCGTAGCCGTAGCGGACAGGGGCGACAATGAGCAGTTCTTC	CASSVAVADRGDNEQFF
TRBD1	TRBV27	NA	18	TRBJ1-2	TGTGCCAGCAGTCGGACGAGAAGCAGGGGGGACTTTAACTATGGCTACACCTTC	CASSRTRSRGDFNYGYTF
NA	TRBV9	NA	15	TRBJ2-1	TGTGCCAGCAGCCCGCAGGGACCCTCCTACAATGAGCAGTTCTTC	CASSPQGPSYNEQFF
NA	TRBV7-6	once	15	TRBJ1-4	TGTGCCAGCAGCACAGACAGACTTTTTAATGAAAAACTGTTTTTT	CASSTDRLFNEKLFF
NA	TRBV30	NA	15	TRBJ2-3	TGTGCCTGGAGTCGAGGTATAGGAAGGACAGATACGCAGTATTTT	CAWSRGIGRTDTQYF
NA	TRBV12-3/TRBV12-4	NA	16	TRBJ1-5	TGTGCCAGCAGCCATCAGGGGCGCAATAGCAATCAGCCCCAGCATTTT	CASSHQGRNSNQPQHF